A single sample gave rise to the 21 T cell receptor beta chains below, sequenced in a study of blood T cell repertoires in COVID-19. Data came from immunoSEQ multiplex PCR; TCRdb stores just in-frame clones and leaves some out. The data contain hundreds of thousands of clones, 90% to 95% of them singletons. The source material was PBMCs or T cells enriched from blood (not recorded which). These receptors were taken from a woman under 30 who had recovered from COVID-19.

V is TRBV27 and J is TRBJ1-2, with D uncertain. V lost 2 bases and J 8 bases, leaving 18 bases between the germline ends. This CDR3 region has 15 residues. The germline gives CDR1 MNHEY, CDR2 SMNVEV (reference sequence). In DNA form, the CDR3 reads TGTGCCAGCAGTTTAAACAGCAACCTTCTTTACGGCTACACCTTC. As protein: CASSLNSNLLYGYTF.

The gene calls are TRBV6-5 and TRBJ2-7; 7 positions match TRBD1. The germline V gene encodes CDR1 MNHEY and CDR2 SVGAGI. The trim removed 6 bases at V and 2 bases at J, leaving 10 bases unmatched. CDR3 size: 15 residues. The DNA of the CDR3 is TGTGCCAGCAGAGTACGACAGGGCCCAACCTACGAGCAGTACTTC. Translating gives CASRVRQGPTYEQYF.

The gene calls are TRBV5-5 and TRBJ1-4; D is ambiguous. Trimming took off 0 bases at V and 8 bases at J, with 11 bases between the two ends. The CDR3 is 14 residues long. Germline CDR1 is SGHKS and CDR2 is YYEKEE (reference sequence). Written as DNA, the CDR3 is TGTGCCAGCAGCTTGGACAGCAGTTACGAAAAACTGTTTTTT. Translated, it gives CASSLDSSYEKLFF.

The DNA of the CDR3 is TGTGCCAGTAGTATAAACGACAGGGGGCAGGAGACCCAGTACTTC. It yields the protein CASSINDRGQETQYF. The gene calls are TRBV19 and TRBJ2-5; 10 nucleotides line up with TRBD1. Germline CDR1 and CDR2: LNHDA and SQIVND (reference sequence). With V trimmed by 2 bases and J by 5 bases, 5 bases remained unmatched. The CDR3 is 15 residues long.

The chain uses TRBV4-2 and TRBJ2-5; 7 bases align to TRBD2. This CDR3 contains 15 residues. With V trimmed by 4 bases and J by 1 base, 6 bases remained unmatched. Germline V gene sequence: CDR1 LGHNA, CDR2 YNFKEQ. The CDR3 here is CASSPGASGQETQYF. DNA for the CDR3: TGTGCCAGCAGCCCCGGGGCTAGCGGCCAAGAGACCCAGTACTTC.

The rearrangement links TRBV9 to TRBJ2-5, with D possibly TRBD1 on 6 matching bases. Germline values: CDR1 SGDLS, CDR2 YYNGEE. The CDR3 contains 15 residues. V was pared by 4 bases and J by 0 bases, with 13 bases between. For the CDR3, the DNA is TGTGCCAGCAGCCCCCAAGACAGGCACCAAGAGACCCAGTACTTC. It translates to CASSPQDRHQETQYF. The full variable domain, with the rest looked up from reference TRBV9 and TRBJ2-5, is DSGVTQTPKHLITATGQRVTLRCSPRSGDLSVYWYQQSLDQGLQFLIQYYNGEERAKGNILERFSAQQFPDLHSELNLSSLELGDSALYFCASSPQDRHQETQYFGPGTRLLVL.

V is TRBV5-6 and J is TRBJ2-3; 8 bases are a match to TRBD2. This CDR3 is 12 amino acids long. The V gene end was trimmed by 3 bases and the J gene end by 14 bases; junction bases not matched to a gene: 8. CDR1 and CDR2 (germline): SGHDT, YYEEEE. CDR3 region: CASSSGLGGPYF. The CDR3 DNA reads as TGTGCCAGCAGCTCGGGACTAGGGGGGCCGTATTTT. The variable domain in full, with the rest retrieved from reference TRBV5-6 and TRBJ2-3, is DAGVTQSPTHLIKTRGQQVTLRCSPKSGHDTVSWYQQALGQGPQFIFQYYEEEERQRGNFPDRFSGHQFPNYSSELNVNALLLGDSALYLCASSSGLGGPYFGPGTRLTVL.

A word on this clone: Within the sample, other DNA sequences also encode this same CDR3. The chain has TRBV18 and TRBJ1-2; D is perhaps TRBD1 (5 bases). With 4 bases removed from V and 2 bases from J, the gap between germline ends came to 8 bases. Germline V gene data show CDR1 as KGHSH and CDR2 as LQKENI. The CDR3 consists of 13 residues. CDR3 coding DNA: TGTGCCAGCTCACAAGACAGAAACTATGGCTACACCTTC. Its protein product is CASSQDRNYGYTF.

The rearrangement joins TRBV7-8 to TRBJ2-5; D possibly corresponds to TRBD2 (7 bases). Germline lookup yields CDR1 SGHVS and CDR2 FQNEAQ. The CDR3 runs to 20 residues. Trimming cost V 3 bases and J 1 base, with 27 bases left between them. The chain's CDR3 is CASSLVPARGGGPSQETQYF. CDR3 DNA: TGTGCCAGCAGCTTGGTCCCGGCCCGGGGAGGGGGGCCCTCCCAAGAGACCCAGTACTTC.

The J gene is TRBJ2-1, the V gene TRBV11-2, with D maybe TRBD1 (6 bases). Trimming cost V 7 bases and J 9 bases, with 25 bases left between them. This CDR3 has 16 residues. CDR1 is SGHAT and CDR2 is FQNNGV in the germline V gene. In nucleotides, the CDR3 is TGTGCCAGCACCGACCTGACAGGTCATAGATCTGGTGAGCAGTTCTTC. This translates into CASTDLTGHRSGEQFF.

The chain recombines TRBV15 with TRBJ1-5; TRBD1 agrees at 7 bases. CDR1 and CDR2 from the germline V gene are LNHNV and YYDKDF (reference sequence). J lost 5 bases, V lost 0 bases, and 4 bases had no gene match. The CDR3 contains 15 residues. The chain's CDR3 is CATSRDGTDHQPQHF. CDR3 nucleotides: TGTGCCACCAGCAGAGATGGGACAGACCATCAGCCCCAGCATTTT.

This clone was seen ten or more times. V usage is TRBV5-1 and J usage is TRBJ1-6; 8 bases match TRBD1. V was pared by 4 bases and J by 10 bases, with 7 bases of the junction left unmatched. Per germline, CDR1 SGHRS and CDR2 YFSETQ. CDR3 length: 14 amino acids. This chain's CDR3 is CASSPTGGGSPLHF. CDR3 DNA sequence: TGCGCCAGCAGCCCTACAGGGGGAGGCTCACCCCTCCACTTT.

There are many counts of this clone. The chain uses TRBV4-2 and TRBJ2-7; 7 nucleotides agree with TRBD2. Germline lookup yields CDR1 LGHNA and CDR2 YNFKEQ. CDR3 length: 16 amino acids. V dropped 1 base and J dropped 0; count of bases not matched to a gene: 6. CDR3: CASSQGSGTGSYEQYF. The CDR3 region has the DNA TGTGCCAGCAGCCAAGGGAGCGGGACTGGCTCCTACGAGCAGTACTTC.

This clone was seen more than once but under ten times. The chain couples TRBV6-4 to TRBJ2-7, with TRBD2 matching 11 bases. J lost 1 base, V lost 6 bases, and 5 bases had no gene match. The length of the CDR3 is 15 residues. Germline assignment: CDR1 MRHNA and CDR2 SNTAGT. DNA of the CDR3: TGTGCCAGCAGCCTCACTAGCGGGGGATCCTACGAGCAGTACTTC. The encoded protein is CASSLTSGGSYEQYF.

The sample holds one count of this clone. J is TRBJ2-5 and V is TRBV12-5; 8 bases fit TRBD1. The V and J ends lost 6 bases and 0 bases, in that order; junction bases with no gene match: 9. The CDR3 contains 16 residues. The germline V gene encodes CDR1 LGHNT and CDR2 FRNRAP. The CDR3 bases are TGTGCTAGTGGCCCCCGGGACAGGTCTTACCAAGAGACCCAGTACTTC. It encodes CASGPRDRSYQETQYF.

The chain uses TRBV5-1 and TRBJ1-4; the match to TRBD1 covers 10 bases. The CDR3 is 15 amino acids. V lost 0 bases and J lost 10; bases outside the gene matches: 6. Germline loops: CDR1 SGHRS, CDR2 YFSETQ. CDR3 DNA sequence: TGCGCCAGCAGCTTGGGGGGACAGGGGACAGGAAAACTGTTTTTT. Amino acids: CASSLGGQGTGKLFF.

The rearrangement joins TRBV10-3 to TRBJ2-5, with 10 bases matching TRBD1. This CDR3 is 15 amino acids long. J gave up 4 bases and V 6 bases, and 8 bases lay outside the gene matches. In germline, CDR1 is ENHRY, CDR2 SYGVKD. CDR3 nucleotide sequence: TGTGCCATCAGCAGACAGGGGGCAAGGGGAGAGACCCAGTACTTC. Residues: CAISRQGARGETQYF.

J is TRBJ1-2 and V is TRBV2; D gene ambiguous. Per the germline V gene, CDR1 is SNHLY and CDR2 is FYNNEI. Trimming pared 1 base from V and 3 bases from J, leaving 6 bases between. This CDR3 has 13 residues. DNA for the CDR3: TGTGCCAGCAGTGAAGAGCAGGACTATGGCTACACCTTC. Its protein is CASSEEQDYGYTF.

The rearrangement joins TRBV5-5 to TRBJ2-1, with 9 bases lining up with TRBD2. This CDR3 region has 15 residues. Looked up from germline, CDR1 is SGHKS and CDR2 is YYEKEE (reference sequence). V lost 0 bases to trimming and J lost 4 bases; unmatched junction nucleotides: 2. CDR3 protein: CASSLGLAVYNEQFF. CDR3 nucleotide sequence: TGTGCCAGCAGCTTGGGACTAGCGGTGTACAATGAGCAGTTCTTC.

The chain links TRBV12-3 or TRBV12-4 to TRBJ1-2, with D maybe TRBD1 (5 bases). The V end lost 4 bases, the J end lost 7 bases, and 10 bases lay between the germline ends. The CDR3 runs 12 residues. CDR3 in DNA: TGTGCCAGCAGTTACGGGGGACGTGGCTACACCTTC. Its translation is CASSYGGRGYTF.

This chain links TRBV11-1 with TRBJ1-1; D is perhaps TRBD1 (5 bases). The CDR3 is 13 residues long. Per the germline V gene, CDR1 is SGHAT and CDR2 is FQDESV (reference sequence). The V end was cut by 6 bases, the J end by 5 bases, with 13 bases between. The CDR3 loop is CASSLSQGTEAFF. Written as DNA, the CDR3 is TGTGCCAGCAGTCTAAGCCAGGGAACTGAAGCTTTCTTT. Based on the CDR3 plus reference TRBV11-1 and TRBJ1-1, the full variable domain is EAEVAQSPRYKITEKSQAVAFWCDPISGHATLYWYRQILGQGPELLVQFQDESVVDDSQLPKDRFSAERLKGVDSTLKIQPAELGDSAMYLCASSLSQGTEAFFGQGTRLTVV.